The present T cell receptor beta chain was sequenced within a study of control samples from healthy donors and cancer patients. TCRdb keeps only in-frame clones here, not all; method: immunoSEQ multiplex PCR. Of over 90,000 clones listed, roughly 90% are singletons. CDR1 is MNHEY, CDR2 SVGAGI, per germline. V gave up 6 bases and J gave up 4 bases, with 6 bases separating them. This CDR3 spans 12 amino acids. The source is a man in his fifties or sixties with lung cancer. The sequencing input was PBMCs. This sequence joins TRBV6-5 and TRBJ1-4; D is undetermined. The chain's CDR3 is CASRRGNEKLFF. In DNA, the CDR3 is TGTGCCAGCAGACGGGGTAATGAAAAACTGTTTTTT.